What follows describes a single T cell receptor (beta chain). The entry originates in a study of blood T cell repertoires in COVID-19. Study-level information: Acute-phase and convalescent COVID-19 samples originated in the United States, Italy and Spain. The cDNA or gDNA used as material had been derived from T cells, B-cell-depleted T cells, or PBMCs.

Libraries were prepared by immunoSEQ multiplex PCR; TCRdb keeps only in-frame clonotypes and omits some of them. Of some 21,000 clones in the sample, around 88% were seen once. Sequencing used peripheral blood. The source is a man aged 65-85 years with active COVID-19.

The CDR3 region has the DNA TGTGCCAGCAGCTTAGAGAGCGGGAGCGGCAGGAAGATAGCCAAAAACATTCAGTACTTC. This translates into CASSLESGSGRKIAKNIQYF. This chain uses TRBV11-2 with TRBJ2-4, with TRBD2 matching 8 bases. The CDR3 runs 20 residues. The V segment lost 0 bases and the J segment 0 bases; nucleotides outside the gene matches: 13. CDR1 SGHAT and CDR2 FQNNGV come from the germline V gene.